This TCR beta chain was identified during a study of cytomegalovirus exposure and HLA in healthy donors. Notes on this clone: The antigen is not known.

Primers: 60 Vbeta forward and 13 Jbeta reverse. The table came from immunoSEQ multiplex PCR; TCRdb's copy has only in-frame clones and leaves some out. The table includes 150,000 to 200,000 clones, approximately 78% detected once. Study outcomes and limitations: A later analysis appeared to link common viral pathogens to several of the most significant clusters.

Deletions cut 1 base from V and 3 bases from J, with 10 bases between. CDR3 size: 14 residues. From germline, CDR1 is SGHAT and CDR2 FQNNGV. This sequence originates from a woman between 18 and 30 years old in good health and CMV-seronegative. The V gene is TRBV11-2, the J gene TRBJ2-7; D might be TRBD2 (6 bases). The sequencing sample was made of PBMCs. The CDR3 sequence: CASSLVVGGYEQYF. As DNA, the CDR3 is TGTGCCAGCAGCTTAGTAGTGGGGGGCTACGAGCAGTACTTC.